This passage covers 26 T cell receptor beta chains from one sample sequenced in a study of cytomegalovirus exposure and HLA in healthy donors (dated by TCRdb to about 2017). Library prep was done by the immunoSEQ multiplex PCR assay. TCRdb took this table from immuneACCESS and kept in-frame rearrangements with V and J called. Such tables lack part of the clones; where checked against another copy, unresolved V genes explain under half of the gap, and the rest is unexplained. The sample table records 150,000 to 200,000 clones; roughly nine tenths of these occur just once. In total, the top ten clones hold under 13% of the sample. The sample consisted of PBMCs. These receptors all stem from a woman under 30 in good health and CMV-seropositive.

This chain uses TRBV7-3 with TRBJ2-1; TRBD2 agrees at 10 bases. CDR1 and CDR2 (germline): SGHTA, FQGTGA. V shed 5 bases, J shed 7 bases, and the junction held 8 bases outside the gene matches. There are 15 residues in the CDR3. CDR3 DNA: TGTGCCAGCAGCCTGCTAGCGGGAGTAGGTAATGAGCAGTTCTTC. Protein product: CASSLLAGVGNEQFF.

This clone has only one observation. This chain connects TRBV5-1 to TRBJ1-1; D is possibly TRBD1 (6 bases). Germline V gene data show CDR1 as SGHRS and CDR2 as YFSETQ. V lost 2 bases, J lost 7 bases, and 12 bases lay in between. The CDR3 totals 13 residues. DNA for the CDR3: TGCGCCAGCAGCTTTGGACAGAGTAATGAAGCTTTCTTT. Residues: CASSFGQSNEAFF.

V gene TRBV7-2 combines with J gene TRBJ2-1; 8 bases agree with TRBD1. The trim removed 3 bases at V and 6 bases at J, leaving 10 bases unmatched. The germline V gene encodes CDR1 SGHTA and CDR2 FQGNSA. The CDR3 totals 16 residues. CDR3 region: CASSLGPGGKSNEQFF. The DNA for the CDR3 is TGTGCCAGCAGCTTGGGTCCAGGGGGCAAGTCCAATGAGCAGTTCTTC.

The rearrangement links TRBV19 to TRBJ2-2; 7 positions agree with TRBD2. Germline V gives CDR1 LNHDA, CDR2 SQIVND (reference sequence). The CDR3 has 14 residues. V lost 3 bases to trimming and J lost 4 bases; unmatched junction nucleotides: 2. Here the CDR3 DNA reads TGTGCCAGTAGTATCGGGGGGATCACCGGGGAGCTGTTTTTT. Translation gives CASSIGGITGELFF.

The gene calls are TRBV30 and TRBJ2-1, with a possible D match to TRBD1 (5 bases). The CDR3 has 13 residues. The germline V gene has CDR1 GTSNPN and CDR2 SVGIG (reference sequence). V gave up 0 bases and J gave up 5 bases, with 8 bases separating them. The CDR3 loop is CAWSVGANNEQFF. The CDR3 nucleotides are TGTGCCTGGAGTGTAGGGGCGAACAATGAGCAGTTCTTC.

V gene TRBV19 combines with J gene TRBJ1-5, with D possibly TRBD1 on 5 matching bases. Germline V gene sequence: CDR1 LNHDA, CDR2 SQIVND (reference sequence). This CDR3 region has 14 residues. The V end lost 7 bases, the J end lost 4 bases, and 14 bases lay between the germline ends. The CDR3 region is CASKVGGVNQPQHF. The CDR3 bases are TGTGCCAGTAAGGTGGGGGGAGTGAATCAGCCCCAGCATTTT. Combining the CDR3 with reference TRBV19 and TRBJ1-5 gives the whole variable domain DGGITQSPKYLFRKEGQNVTLSCEQNLNHDAMYWYRQDPGQGLRLIYYSQIVNDFQKGDIAEGYSVSREKKESFPLTVTSAQKNPTAFYLCASKVGGVNQPQHFGDGTRLSIL.

This chain uses TRBV7-2 with TRBJ2-1; 10 bases align to TRBD1. Germline CDR1 and CDR2: SGHTA and FQGNSA. This CDR3 is built from 16 residues. The J segment lost 7 bases and the V segment lost 4 bases, leaving 10 bases of the junction unmatched. This CDR3 is CASSSIYRTGGNEQFF. For the CDR3, the DNA is TGTGCCAGCAGCTCGATTTACAGGACAGGGGGGAATGAGCAGTTCTTC.

The chain recombines TRBV19 with TRBJ2-1; 9 nucleotides align to TRBD1. The V segment lost 7 bases and the J segment 8 bases; nucleotides outside the gene matches: 12. CDR3 length: 15 amino acids. CDR1 and CDR2 (germline): LNHDA, SQIVND (reference sequence). CDR3 nucleotide sequence: TGTGCCAGTACCACTCTAAAGGGACAGGGCCATGAGCAGTTCTTC. It yields the protein CASTTLKGQGHEQFF.

In its sample, this clone was seen once. The chain uses TRBV28 and TRBJ2-5; a possible D gene is TRBD1 (6 bases). The CDR3 extends over 12 amino acids. V lost 2 bases and J 7 bases, leaving 8 bases between the germline ends. Per the germline V gene, CDR1 is MDHEN and CDR2 is SYDVKM. Here the CDR3 reads CASSLRGGTQYF. In DNA, the CDR3 is TGTGCCAGCAGTTTAAGAGGGGGGACCCAGTACTTC.

The J gene is TRBJ2-7, the V gene TRBV10-3, with 7 bases lining up with TRBD1. The CDR3 sequence is 15 residues long. The V segment lost 4 bases and the J segment 3 bases; nucleotides outside the gene matches: 9. The germline V gene has CDR1 ENHRY and CDR2 SYGVKD. As DNA, the CDR3 is TGTGCCATCAGTGTTGCCGGGACAGCTCGCTACGAGCAGTACTTC. Protein sequence: CAISVAGTARYEQYF.

The gene calls are TRBV15 and TRBJ1-2; D is ambiguous. Looked up from germline, CDR1 is LNHNV and CDR2 is YYDKDF (reference sequence). V lost 1 base and J 4 bases, leaving 7 bases between the germline ends. The CDR3 has 13 amino acids. The CDR3 sequence: CATSRVQAYGYTF. CDR3 in DNA: TGTGCCACCAGCAGAGTTCAGGCCTATGGCTACACCTTC.

The chain links TRBV7-9 to TRBJ2-7; D not resolved. Germline V gene data show CDR1 as SEHNR and CDR2 as FQNEAQ (reference sequence). The CDR3 consists of 16 residues. Deletions cut 4 bases from V and 2 bases from J, with 18 bases between. This CDR3 reads CASSSRYSTKPYEQYF. DNA for the CDR3: TGTGCCAGCAGCTCCCGCTACTCGACAAAACCCTACGAGCAGTACTTC.

The chain employs TRBV5-1 and TRBJ1-1, with D maybe TRBD1 (5 bases). Trimming stripped 3 bases from V and 2 bases from J, with 8 bases between. The length of the CDR3 is 13 residues. The V gene's germline CDR1 is SGHRS and CDR2 YFSETQ. The CDR3 nucleotides are TGCGCCAGCAGCTCCAGGGTAAACACTGAAGCTTTCTTT. Translating it yields CASSSRVNTEAFF.

This rearrangement joins TRBV15 to TRBJ2-3, with D maybe TRBD2 (6 bases). This CDR3 region has 16 residues. Germline CDR1 and CDR2: LNHNV and YYDKDF (reference sequence). Trimming shortened V by 6 bases and J by 2 bases, and 18 bases separated the two germline ends. The CDR3 DNA sequence: TGTGCCACCAGTAATCGTTACCAGCGGGTCACAGATACGCAGTATTTT. It yields the protein CATSNRYQRVTDTQYF.

V usage is TRBV2 and J usage is TRBJ2-1, with TRBD1 identical over 7 bases. V gave up 6 bases and J gave up 8 bases; unmatched junction bases: 13. The CDR3 loop spans 15 amino acids. Germline CDR1 SNHLY, CDR2 FYNNEI. CDR3 loop: CASSATLDRVDEQFF. In DNA, the CDR3 is TGTGCCAGCAGCGCTACGCTAGACAGGGTGGATGAGCAGTTCTTC.

The rearrangement joins TRBV10-3 to TRBJ2-7, with a weak D call TRBD1 (6 bases). This CDR3 has 15 amino acids. The germline V and J ends were trimmed by 0 bases and 3 bases, with 12 bases remaining between them. Germline CDR1 and CDR2: ENHRY and SYGVKD. CDR3 sequence reads: CAISESQGENYEQYF. In DNA form, the CDR3 reads TGTGCCATCAGTGAGTCACAGGGAGAGAACTACGAGCAGTACTTC.

V is TRBV27 and J is TRBJ2-7; a possible D gene is TRBD2 (5 bases). The CDR3 sequence is 13 residues long. With 3 bases removed from V and 2 bases from J, the gap between germline ends came to 8 bases. The germline CDR1 and CDR2 sequences are MNHEY and SMNVEV (reference sequence). The CDR3 DNA follows: TGTGCCAGCAGTTTTGAGCGGACCTACGAGCAGTACTTC. It yields the protein CASSFERTYEQYF.

The chain links TRBV28 to TRBJ1-2; D gene uncertain. Trimming removed 7 bases at V and 4 bases at J, with 13 bases between. The CDR3 loop spans 13 amino acids. Looked up from germline, CDR1 is MDHEN and CDR2 is SYDVKM. This chain's CDR3 is CASNVDKGYGYTF. Written as DNA, the CDR3 is TGTGCCAGCAACGTCGACAAAGGCTATGGCTACACCTTC.

The chain combines TRBV7-9 with TRBJ2-4; 8 nucleotides match TRBD1. The ends lost 5 bases at V and 0 bases at J; junction bases unmatched: 15. In germline, CDR1 is SEHNR, CDR2 FQNEAQ (reference sequence). This CDR3 spans 19 amino acids. CDR3 loop: CASSPLAGTGNIAKNIQYF. The CDR3 region has the DNA TGTGCCAGCAGCCCTCTCGCCGGGACAGGAAATATAGCCAAAAACATTCAGTACTTC. Variable domain in full (rest from reference TRBV7-9 and TRBJ2-4): DTGVSQNPRHKITKRGQNVTFRCDPISEHNRLYWYRQTLGQGPEFLTYFQNEAQLEKSRLLSDRFSAERPKGSFSTLEIQRTEQGDSAMYLCASSPLAGTGNIAKNIQYFGAGTRLSVL.

The genes are TRBV7-8 and TRBJ2-1; 8 nucleotides match TRBD2. CDR1 and CDR2 (germline): SGHVS, FQNEAQ. The CDR3 runs to 15 residues. V shed 5 bases and J 8 bases; nucleotides not matched to a gene: 11. CDR3 nucleotide sequence: TGTGCCAGCAGCCGTGCGGGACTAGTCCTCGATGAGCAGTTCTTC. This sequence encodes CASSRAGLVLDEQFF.

The chain combines TRBV27 with TRBJ2-1; TRBD2 matches at 10 bases. The CDR3 covers 15 residues. Germline V CDR1 and CDR2: MNHEY, SMNVEV (reference sequence). Trimming removed 2 bases from V and 2 bases from J; junction bases left unmatched: 0. The chain's CDR3 is CASSLLAGAYNEQFF. The CDR3 bases are TGTGCCAGCAGTTTACTAGCGGGAGCCTACAATGAGCAGTTCTTC.

This chain connects TRBV28 to TRBJ2-5; D gene ambiguous. Trimming cost V 3 bases and J 5 bases, with 13 bases left between them. Germline CDR1 reads MDHEN; CDR2 reads SYDVKM. This CDR3 has 14 amino acids. In DNA, the CDR3 is TGTGCCAGCAGTTTCTTTGTGGTCGGGGAGACCCAGTACTTC. It yields the protein CASSFFVVGETQYF. The full variable domain, completed using reference TRBV28 and TRBJ2-5, is DVKVTQSSRYLVKRTGEKVFLECVQDMDHENMFWYRQDPGLGLRLIYFSYDVKMKEKGDIPEGYSVSREKKERFSLILESASTNQTSMYLCASSFFVVGETQYFGPGTRLLVL.

This chain joins TRBV6-5 and TRBJ2-7, with TRBD2 identical over 8 bases. The junction had 8 bases not matched to a gene; V was cut back by 4 bases and J by 3 bases. The CDR3 loop spans 15 amino acids. Germline V gene sequence: CDR1 MNHEY, CDR2 SVGAGI. The DNA for the CDR3 is TGTGCCAGCAGTTCCCGTACTAGCGGAAACTACGAGCAGTACTTC. Its protein is CASSSRTSGNYEQYF.

The V and J genes are TRBV2 and TRBJ2-3; D is ambiguous. Germline CDR1 and CDR2: SNHLY and FYNNEI. The length of the CDR3 is 14 residues. With 3 bases removed from V and 4 bases from J, the gap between germline ends came to 11 bases. CDR3 amino acids: CASSDQLLADTQYF. CDR3 DNA sequence: TGTGCCAGCAGTGATCAGCTTCTAGCAGATACGCAGTATTTT.

The chain employs TRBV7-9 and TRBJ1-2; D may be TRBD1 (6 bases). V was clipped by 6 bases and J by 7 bases, with 21 bases between them. This CDR3 comprises 15 residues. The germline CDR1 and CDR2 sequences are SEHNR and FQNEAQ (reference sequence). DNA for the CDR3: TGTGCCAGCAGTCCTTCGGGGGGCCCGCCGGGTGGCTACACCTTC. This gives the protein CASSPSGGPPGGYTF.

The CDR3 bases are TGTGCCAGCAGCTTTCAGGGCCCCTACGAGCAGTACTTC. Protein product: CASSFQGPYEQYF. J is TRBJ2-7 and V is TRBV7-9; weak D call: TRBD1 (5 bases). CDR1 and CDR2 (germline): SEHNR, FQNEAQ (reference sequence). Trimming removed 3 bases from V and 2 bases from J, with 8 bases in between. CDR3 length: 13 amino acids.